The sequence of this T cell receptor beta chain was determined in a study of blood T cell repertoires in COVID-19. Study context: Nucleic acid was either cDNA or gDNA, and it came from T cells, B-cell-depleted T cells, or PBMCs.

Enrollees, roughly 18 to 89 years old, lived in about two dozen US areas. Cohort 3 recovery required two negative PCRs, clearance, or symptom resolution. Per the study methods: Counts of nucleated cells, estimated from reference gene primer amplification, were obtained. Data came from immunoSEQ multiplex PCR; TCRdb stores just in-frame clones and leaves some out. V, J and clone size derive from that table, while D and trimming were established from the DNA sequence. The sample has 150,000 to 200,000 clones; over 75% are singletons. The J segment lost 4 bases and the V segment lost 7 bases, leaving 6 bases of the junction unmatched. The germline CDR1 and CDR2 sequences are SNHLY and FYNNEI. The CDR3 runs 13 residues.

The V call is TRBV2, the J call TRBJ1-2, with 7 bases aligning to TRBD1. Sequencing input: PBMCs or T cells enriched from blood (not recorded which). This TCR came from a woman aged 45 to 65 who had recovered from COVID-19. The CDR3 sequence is CASTPGQPYGYTF. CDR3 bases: TGTGCCAGCACCCCGGGACAGCCCTATGGCTACACCTTC. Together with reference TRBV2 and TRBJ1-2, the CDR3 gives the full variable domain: EPEVTQTPSHQVTQMGQEVILRCVPISNHLYFYWYRQILGQKVEFLVSFYNNEISEKSEIFDDQFSVERPDGSNFTLKIRSTKLEDSAMYFCASTPGQPYGYTFGSGTRLTVV.